Listed below are T cell receptor beta chains from one sample, sequenced in a study of control samples from healthy donors and cancer patients. Sequenced by immunoSEQ multiplex PCR; TCRdb stores in-frame clones only, minus some. The table includes over 10,000 clones, approximately 77% detected once. The specimen sequenced was formalin-fixed, paraffin-embedded tissue. These receptors came from a male donor with melanoma. Both conserved end residues are part of each CDR3. D genes are given only for firm matches. Size is omitted from some rows. Given values are once, few, many or a class for expanded clones.

V gene: TRBV4-2; D gene: NA; clone size: NA; J gene: TRBJ2-1; CDR3 length: 16; CDR3 DNA: TGTGCCAGCAGCCAAGATCAGCGGGTGAATTACAATGAGCAGTTCTTC; CDR3 protein: CASSQDQRVNYNEQFF
V gene: TRBV6-2/TRBV6-3; D gene: NA; clone size: NA; J gene: TRBJ1-6; CDR3 length: 16; CDR3 DNA: TGTGCCAGCAGCCAAGGACACCCAAGCAATAATTCACCCCTCCACTTT; CDR3 protein: CASSQGHPSNNSPLHF
V gene: TRBV11-3; D gene: NA; clone size: NA; J gene: TRBJ2-3; CDR3 length: 15; CDR3 DNA: TGTGCCAGCAGCTTCGGGGACGGACGCACAGATACGCAGTATTTT; CDR3 protein: CASSFGDGRTDTQYF
V gene: TRBV7-2; D gene: NA; clone size: NA; J gene: TRBJ1-4; CDR3 length: 14; CDR3 DNA: TGTGCCAGCAGCGAGGCGCGAGGGCGGGAAAAACTGTTTTTT; CDR3 protein: CASSEARGREKLFF
V gene: TRBV7-2; D gene: NA; clone size: NA; J gene: TRBJ1-1; CDR3 length: 15; CDR3 DNA: TGTGCCAGCAGCTTAGAGGCAGCTTTGAACACTGAAGCTTTCTTT; CDR3 protein: CASSLEAALNTEAFF
V gene: TRBV5-4; D gene: NA; clone size: NA; J gene: TRBJ2-5; CDR3 length: 15; CDR3 DNA: TGTGCCAGCAGCCTACCCCCCGGCTTTCCAGAGACCCAGTACTTC; CDR3 protein: CASSLPPGFPETQYF
V gene: TRBV2; D gene: NA; clone size: NA; J gene: TRBJ1-5; CDR3 length: 15; CDR3 DNA: TGTGCCAGCAGTGAGGTTAGGGTCAGCAATCAGCCCCAGCATTTT; CDR3 protein: CASSEVRVSNQPQHF
V gene: TRBV11-1; D gene: NA; clone size: NA; J gene: TRBJ2-3; CDR3 length: 15; CDR3 DNA: TGTGCCAGCAGCTTAGCCCGGGCCAACACAGATACGCAGTATTTT; CDR3 protein: CASSLARANTDTQYF
V gene: TRBV5-1; D gene: NA; clone size: NA; J gene: TRBJ1-1; CDR3 length: 13; CDR3 DNA: TGCGCCAGCAGCTTGGGCGGGGACACTGAAGCTTTCTTT; CDR3 protein: CASSLGGDTEAFF
V gene: TRBV30; D gene: TRBD2; clone size: NA; J gene: TRBJ2-3; CDR3 length: 13; CDR3 DNA: TGTGCCTCAACTAGCGGGGGGTCAGATACGCAGTATTTT; CDR3 protein: CASTSGGSDTQYF
V gene: TRBV7-2; D gene: NA; clone size: NA; J gene: TRBJ1-5; CDR3 length: 13; CDR3 DNA: TGTGCCAGCAGCCCCGATTGGGATCAGCCCCAGCATTTT; CDR3 protein: CASSPDWDQPQHF
V gene: TRBV13; D gene: TRBD1; clone size: NA; J gene: TRBJ1-4; CDR3 length: 15; CDR3 DNA: TGTGCCAGCAGCCGGGGCGGGACAGGGCTTGAAAAACTGTTTTTT; CDR3 protein: CASSRGGTGLEKLFF
V gene: TRBV6-2/TRBV6-3; D gene: TRBD1; clone size: once; J gene: TRBJ2-7; CDR3 length: 15; CDR3 DNA: TGTGCCAGCAGTTACTCGAGGGACAGGGGCCACGAGCAGTACTTC; CDR3 protein: CASSYSRDRGHEQYF
V gene: TRBV19; D gene: TRBD2; clone size: NA; J gene: TRBJ2-3; CDR3 length: 14; CDR3 DNA: TGTGCCAGTAGAACTAGCGGGGGCACAGATACGCAGTATTTT; CDR3 protein: CASRTSGGTDTQYF
V gene: TRBV29-1; D gene: NA; clone size: NA; J gene: TRBJ2-5; CDR3 length: 14; CDR3 DNA: TGCAGCGTTGTAGCCCTTACAGATAAAGAGACCCAGTACTTC; CDR3 protein: CSVVALTDKETQYF
V gene: TRBV30; D gene: NA; clone size: once; J gene: TRBJ2-7; CDR3 length: 11; CDR3 DNA: TGTGCCTTAAGCCAAACGTGGGAGCAGTACTTC; CDR3 protein: CALSQTWEQYF
V gene: TRBV14; D gene: NA; clone size: NA; J gene: TRBJ2-3; CDR3 length: 14; CDR3 DNA: TGTGCCAGCAGCCGAGGGGATAGAAAAGATACGCAGTATTTT; CDR3 protein: CASSRGDRKDTQYF
V gene: TRBV19; D gene: TRBD1; clone size: few; J gene: TRBJ2-3; CDR3 length: 15; CDR3 DNA: TGTGCCAGTAGTATTGGGGCGGGACAGGGCGTAACGCAGTATTTT; CDR3 protein: CASSIGAGQGVTQYF
V gene: TRBV28; D gene: NA; clone size: NA; J gene: TRBJ1-2; CDR3 length: 11; CDR3 DNA: TGTGCCAGCAGGGACAATTATGGCTACACCTTC; CDR3 protein: CASRDNYGYTF
V gene: TRBV19; D gene: TRBD1; clone size: NA; J gene: TRBJ1-2; CDR3 length: 12; CDR3 DNA: TGTGCCATTAACAGGGGTGGCTATGGCTACACCTTC; CDR3 protein: CAINRGGYGYTF
V gene: TRBV5-1; D gene: TRBD2; clone size: once; J gene: TRBJ2-4; CDR3 length: 14; CDR3 DNA: TGCGCCAGCAGCGCAGGACTAGCGGGGGCCCTCCAGTACTTC; CDR3 protein: CASSAGLAGALQYF
V gene: TRBV7-9; D gene: NA; clone size: NA; J gene: TRBJ2-7; CDR3 length: 14; CDR3 DNA: TGTGCCAGCAGCCTAGACGGAACACCCTACGAGCAGTACTTC; CDR3 protein: CASSLDGTPYEQYF
V gene: TRBV6-5; D gene: NA; clone size: NA; J gene: TRBJ2-7; CDR3 length: 13; CDR3 DNA: TGTGCCAGCACCCACCCGGTTTCCTACGAGCAGTACTTC; CDR3 protein: CASTHPVSYEQYF
V gene: TRBV5-6; D gene: NA; clone size: NA; J gene: TRBJ2-3; CDR3 length: 17; CDR3 DNA: TGTGCCAGCAGCTTGGCCAGGGGGGTTACTAGGACAGATACGCAGTATTTT; CDR3 protein: CASSLARGVTRTDTQYF
V gene: TRBV18; D gene: NA; clone size: large; J gene: TRBJ1-1; CDR3 length: 13; CDR3 DNA: TGTGCCAGCTCACCGGGAAGGGGCACTGAAGCTTTCTTT; CDR3 protein: CASSPGRGTEAFF